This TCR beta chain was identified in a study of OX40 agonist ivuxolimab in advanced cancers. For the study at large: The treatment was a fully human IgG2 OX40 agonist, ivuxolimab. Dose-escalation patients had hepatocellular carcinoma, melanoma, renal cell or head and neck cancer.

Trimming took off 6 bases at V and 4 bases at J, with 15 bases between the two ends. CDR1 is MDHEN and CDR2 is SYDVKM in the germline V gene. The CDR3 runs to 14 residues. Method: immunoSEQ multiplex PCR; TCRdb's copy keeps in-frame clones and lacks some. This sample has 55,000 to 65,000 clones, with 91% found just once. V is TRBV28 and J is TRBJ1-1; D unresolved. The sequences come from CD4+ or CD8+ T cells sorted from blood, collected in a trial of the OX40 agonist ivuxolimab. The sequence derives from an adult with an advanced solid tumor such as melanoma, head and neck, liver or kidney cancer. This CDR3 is CASRGPLWRTEAFF. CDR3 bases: TGTGCCAGCAGAGGCCCTTTGTGGCGCACTGAAGCTTTCTTT.